Listed below are T cell receptor beta chains from one sample, sequenced in a study of blood T cell repertoires in COVID-19. Profiling relied on immunoSEQ multiplex PCR, and the TCRdb table lists in-frame clones only, not all of them. The data contain 140,000 to 150,000 clones, around 80% of them singletons. Input material: peripheral blood. These TCRs come from a man aged 50 or older with acute or convalescent COVID-19. Both conserved end residues are part of each CDR3. The D gene is left open where the match is weak. Expanded clones are given a class, and other clones once, few, many or no size at all.

abundance	v_gene	j_gene	d_gene	CDR3aa	CDR3nt
few	TRBV30	TRBJ2-5	TRBD2	CAWSRRGGTRLSETQYF	TGTGCCTGGAGTAGGCGGGGGGGTACAAGGCTGAGTGAGACCCAGTACTTC
-	TRBV9	TRBJ2-1	TRBD2	CASSVEPSGGAGNNEQFF	TGTGCCAGCAGCGTAGAGCCTAGCGGGGGGGCCGGCAACAATGAGCAGTTCTTC
-	TRBV19	TRBJ2-5	-	CASSIDLGAKGGETQYF	TGTGCCAGTAGTATAGACCTGGGGGCGAAAGGGGGAGAGACCCAGTACTTC
-	TRBV5-4	TRBJ2-2	-	CASSLEEDGELFF	TGTGCCAGCAGCTTGGAAGAGGACGGGGAGCTGTTTTTT
-	TRBV3-1/TRBV3-2	TRBJ2-7	-	CASSQDWGVSYEQYF	TGTGCCAGCAGCCAAGATTGGGGGGTCTCCTACGAGCAGTACTTC
-	TRBV3-1/TRBV3-2	TRBJ2-3	-	CASSQENGVDTQYF	TGTGCCAGCAGCCAAGAGAACGGGGTAGATACGCAGTATTTT
-	TRBV9	TRBJ2-1	TRBD2	CASSVDSGGYNEQFF	TGTGCCAGCAGCGTAGATAGCGGGGGGTACAATGAGCAGTTCTTC
-	TRBV27	TRBJ1-6	TRBD1	CASSLLGQGVSPLHF	TGTGCCAGCAGTTTACTGGGACAGGGTGTTTCACCCCTCCACTTT
-	TRBV7-9	TRBJ2-3	TRBD1	CASSFRGQEGDTQYF	TGTGCCAGCAGCTTTCGGGGACAGGAGGGGGATACGCAGTATTTT
-	TRBV6-5	TRBJ1-6	-	CASASAYNSPLHF	TGTGCCAGCGCTAGCGCCTATAATTCACCCCTCCACTTT
-	TRBV6-1	TRBJ2-5	-	CASSEGAGRETQYF	TGTGCCAGCAGTGAAGGGGCAGGGAGGGAGACCCAGTACTTC
-	TRBV9	TRBJ1-6	-	CASSGPGGNSPLHF	TGTGCCAGCAGTGGACCCGGCGGGAATTCACCCCTCCACTTT
few	TRBV6-1	TRBJ1-4	TRBD1	CASSEAGGREKLFF	TGTGCCAGCAGTGAGGCAGGGGGCCGTGAAAAACTGTTTTTT
-	TRBV11-2	TRBJ2-4	-	CASSLGSWQGLAKNIQYF	TGTGCCAGCAGCTTAGGTTCGTGGCAGGGGCTAGCCAAAAACATTCAGTACTTC
-	TRBV5-5	TRBJ1-2	TRBD1	CASSWNTGVPGYTF	TGTGCCAGCAGCTGGAATACAGGGGTGCCTGGCTACACCTTC
-	TRBV18	TRBJ1-4	TRBD1	CASFTGTGGGKLFF	TGTGCCAGCTTCACCGGGACAGGGGGAGGAAAACTGTTTTTT
-	TRBV6-6	TRBJ2-2	-	CASSPRGTGELFF	TGTGCCAGCAGCCCACGGGGCACCGGGGAGCTGTTTTTT
-	TRBV9	TRBJ1-2	TRBD1	CASSVGDRGRFQDGYTF	TGTGCCAGCAGCGTAGGGGACAGGGGGCGATTCCAAGATGGCTACACCTTC
-	TRBV5-1	TRBJ2-2	TRBD2	CASSREAGPSGELFF	TGCGCCAGCAGCCGGGAGGCGGGTCCGTCCGGGGAGCTGTTTTTT
many	TRBV6-5	TRBJ2-5	-	CASRRQFQETQYF	TGTGCCAGCAGGAGACAGTTCCAAGAGACCCAGTACTTC
-	TRBV11-2	TRBJ2-2	-	CASSSLVQNTGELFF	TGTGCCAGCAGCTCACTAGTGCAGAACACCGGGGAGCTGTTTTTT
-	TRBV7-2	TRBJ2-5	TRBD1	CASSLRLTGQETQYF	TGTGCCAGCAGCTTACGCCTGACAGGGCAAGAGACCCAGTACTTC
few	TRBV25-1	TRBJ1-6	TRBD1	CASQQGADSPLHF	TGTGCCAGTCAGCAGGGGGCAGATTCACCCCTCCACTTT
-	TRBV19	TRBJ2-3	-	CASKVSRGTDTQYF	TGTGCCAGTAAGGTCAGCAGGGGCACAGATACGCAGTATTTT
-	TRBV3-1/TRBV3-2	TRBJ1-1	-	CASSTSGAYTEAFF	TGTGCCAGCAGCACGTCAGGGGCGTACACTGAAGCTTTCTTT
-	TRBV24-1	TRBJ2-3	TRBD1	CATSDLGQGTDTQYF	TGTGCCACCAGTGACCTTGGACAGGGCACAGATACGCAGTATTTT
-	TRBV10-1	TRBJ1-4	-	CASSKGRIGEKLFF	TGCGCCAGCAGTAAAGGCAGGATCGGCGAAAAACTGTTTTTT
-	TRBV4-1	TRBJ1-1	-	CASSQAPWNTEAFF	TGCGCCAGCAGCCAGGCCCCATGGAACACTGAAGCTTTCTTT
-	TRBV5-1	TRBJ2-1	TRBD2	CASSLSGGAYNEQFF	TGCGCCAGCAGCCTTAGCGGGGGGGCTTACAATGAGCAGTTCTTC
-	TRBV10-1	TRBJ2-1	TRBD2	CASSEGLAGDEQFF	TGCGCCAGCAGCGAGGGACTAGCGGGGGATGAGCAGTTCTTC
-	TRBV5-6	TRBJ2-5	-	CASSLALDQETQYF	TGTGCCAGCAGCTTGGCCCTAGATCAAGAGACCCAGTACTTC
once	TRBV12-3/TRBV12-4	TRBJ2-5	-	CASSFRGETQYF	TGTGCCAGCAGTTTTAGAGGAGAGACCCAGTACTTC
-	TRBV5-1	TRBJ2-3	TRBD2	CASRAGTSGGFTDTQYF	TGCGCCAGCAGGGCAGGGACTAGCGGGGGGTTCACAGATACGCAGTATTTT
-	TRBV5-8	TRBJ1-2	-	CASSLRGNYGYTF	TGTGCCAGCAGCTTGAGAGGCAACTATGGCTACACCTTC
-	TRBV27	TRBJ1-1	-	CASSFSRATEAFF	TGTGCCAGCAGTTTTAGCAGGGCCACTGAAGCTTTCTTT